This is a list of T cell receptor beta chains from one sample in a study of T cell responses to AZD1222 COVID-19 vaccine. Sequencing was performed with immunoSEQ multiplex PCR; in TCRdb, only in-frame clones are kept and a portion is missing. Seen here are some 170,000 clones, around 90% observed once, and the top ten hold 1.5% to 2%. The specimen was peripheral blood, collected on day 0 of AZD1222 vaccination. The receptors were gathered from an adult in good health. The CDR3 runs from the conserved cysteine through the conserved F or W. The D gene is left open where the match is weak. Rows give clone size only sometimes, using once, few, many, or a class for an expanded clone.

d_call: NA; clone_size: NA; j_call: TRBJ2-3; v_call: TRBV19; cdr3_nt: TGTGCCAGTAGTATGCTTAGCCCTCGTTTGAGCGCAACAGATACGCAGTATTTT; cdr3_aa: CASSMLSPRLSATDTQYF
d_call: NA; clone_size: NA; j_call: TRBJ2-7; v_call: TRBV15; cdr3_nt: TGTGCCACCAGTTTGGGGACCAAGGGGGGAGAGCAGTACTTC; cdr3_aa: CATSLGTKGGEQYF
d_call: NA; clone_size: NA; j_call: TRBJ2-1; v_call: TRBV11-2; cdr3_nt: TGTGCCAGCAGCGCCGTGAGCAATGAGCAGTTCTTC; cdr3_aa: CASSAVSNEQFF
d_call: NA; clone_size: NA; j_call: TRBJ2-3; v_call: TRBV29-1; cdr3_nt: TGCAGCGCGGGGCCAGGCTCTAACACAGATACGCAGTATTTT; cdr3_aa: CSAGPGSNTDTQYF
d_call: NA; clone_size: NA; j_call: TRBJ1-1; v_call: TRBV28; cdr3_nt: TGTGCCAGCAACGGGGGCGCAGGGACTGAAGCTTTCTTT; cdr3_aa: CASNGGAGTEAFF
d_call: TRBD1; clone_size: few; j_call: TRBJ2-1; v_call: TRBV6-1; cdr3_nt: TGTGCCAGCAGTGACAGGGGGCGCAATGAGCAGTTCTTC; cdr3_aa: CASSDRGRNEQFF
d_call: TRBD1; clone_size: NA; j_call: TRBJ1-2; v_call: TRBV7-7; cdr3_nt: TGTGCCAGCAGCTTGTACAGGGGGCGCGGCTATGGCTACACCTTC; cdr3_aa: CASSLYRGRGYGYTF
d_call: TRBD1; clone_size: once; j_call: TRBJ1-4; v_call: TRBV28; cdr3_nt: TGTGCCAGCAGTTCCTACCGGGACAGTAATAATGAAAAACTGTTTTTT; cdr3_aa: CASSSYRDSNNEKLFF
d_call: NA; clone_size: NA; j_call: TRBJ1-2; v_call: TRBV7-9; cdr3_nt: TGTGCCAGCAGCTTAGGAGAGGGGTATGGCTACACCTTC; cdr3_aa: CASSLGEGYGYTF
d_call: NA; clone_size: NA; j_call: TRBJ2-7; v_call: TRBV12-3/TRBV12-4; cdr3_nt: TGTGCCAGCAGTAAGGATGGATCCTACGAGCAGTACTTC; cdr3_aa: CASSKDGSYEQYF
d_call: NA; clone_size: once; j_call: TRBJ1-4; v_call: TRBV6-5; cdr3_nt: TGTGCCAGCAGGGCCTCGGGGGGAGAGAATGAAAAACTGTTTTTT; cdr3_aa: CASRASGGENEKLFF
d_call: TRBD1; clone_size: NA; j_call: TRBJ1-2; v_call: TRBV4-2; cdr3_nt: TGTGCCAGCAGCCCTGCCGGACAGGGGATGTCTGGCTACACCTTC; cdr3_aa: CASSPAGQGMSGYTF
d_call: NA; clone_size: NA; j_call: TRBJ1-1; v_call: TRBV18; cdr3_nt: TGTGCCACCAAGCAGGACCGGAACACTGAAGCTTTCTTT; cdr3_aa: CATKQDRNTEAFF
d_call: NA; clone_size: NA; j_call: TRBJ2-3; v_call: TRBV19; cdr3_nt: TGTGCCAGTAGTATAGCCGTGGCTACAGATACGCAGTATTTT; cdr3_aa: CASSIAVATDTQYF
d_call: TRBD2; clone_size: NA; j_call: TRBJ2-7; v_call: TRBV10-2; cdr3_nt: TGCGCCAGCAGTGAGGGGACGGGAGGAACCTACGAGCAGTACTTC; cdr3_aa: CASSEGTGGTYEQYF
d_call: NA; clone_size: NA; j_call: TRBJ1-3; v_call: TRBV11-2; cdr3_nt: TGTGCCAGCAGCTTAGCAGGGGCTGGAAACACCATATATTTT; cdr3_aa: CASSLAGAGNTIYF
d_call: NA; clone_size: once; j_call: TRBJ2-2; v_call: TRBV7-9; cdr3_nt: TGTGCCAGCAGCCGGGGACAGAACACCGGGGAGCTGTTTTTT; cdr3_aa: CASSRGQNTGELFF
d_call: NA; clone_size: NA; j_call: TRBJ1-2; v_call: TRBV19; cdr3_nt: TGTGCCAGTAGTCTCCCGGTTGAAAGCTATGGCTACACCTTC; cdr3_aa: CASSLPVESYGYTF
d_call: NA; clone_size: NA; j_call: TRBJ1-5; v_call: TRBV6-2/TRBV6-3; cdr3_nt: TGTGCCAGCAGTTACGGGGGGGCTACATGGCCCCAGCATTTT; cdr3_aa: CASSYGGATWPQHF
d_call: NA; clone_size: NA; j_call: TRBJ2-3; v_call: TRBV28; cdr3_nt: TGTGCCAGCAGTTTTCGTAGCGGTACGCAGTATTTT; cdr3_aa: CASSFRSGTQYF
d_call: NA; clone_size: NA; j_call: TRBJ1-1; v_call: TRBV18; cdr3_nt: TGTGCCAGCTCACCTGCTACCGTGAACACTGAAGCTTTCTTT; cdr3_aa: CASSPATVNTEAFF
d_call: NA; clone_size: NA; j_call: TRBJ1-6; v_call: TRBV6-5; cdr3_nt: TGTGCCAGCAGTTACACCCTAAGACCTGAAACCTCACCCCTCCACTTT; cdr3_aa: CASSYTLRPETSPLHF
d_call: NA; clone_size: NA; j_call: TRBJ2-3; v_call: TRBV7-9; cdr3_nt: TGTGCCAGCAGCTTAGGGCAGGGAGCAGATACGCAGTATTTT; cdr3_aa: CASSLGQGADTQYF
d_call: NA; clone_size: NA; j_call: TRBJ2-5; v_call: TRBV4-2; cdr3_nt: TGTGCCAGCAGCCAAGATACCTTGGTCTGGGAGACCCAGTACTTC; cdr3_aa: CASSQDTLVWETQYF
d_call: TRBD1; clone_size: NA; j_call: TRBJ1-1; v_call: TRBV25-1; cdr3_nt: TGTGCCAGCAGAGAGACAGGGACCACTGAAGCTTTCTTT; cdr3_aa: CASRETGTTEAFF
d_call: TRBD2; clone_size: NA; j_call: TRBJ2-7; v_call: TRBV4-3; cdr3_nt: TGCGCCAGCAGCCAATCTCGGGGGGGCTCCTACGAGCAGTACTTC; cdr3_aa: CASSQSRGGSYEQYF
d_call: TRBD1; clone_size: NA; j_call: TRBJ1-3; v_call: TRBV28; cdr3_nt: TGTGCCAGCAGTGGACAGGGGACCGGAAACACCATATATTTT; cdr3_aa: CASSGQGTGNTIYF
d_call: TRBD1; clone_size: NA; j_call: TRBJ1-1; v_call: TRBV10-3; cdr3_nt: TGTGCCATCAGTGTACAGGGGGCGGACACTGAAGCTTTCTTT; cdr3_aa: CAISVQGADTEAFF
d_call: TRBD2; clone_size: NA; j_call: TRBJ2-1; v_call: TRBV6-6; cdr3_nt: TGTGCCAGCAGTTTATCCGGACTAGCAGGGGATGAGCAGTTCTTC; cdr3_aa: CASSLSGLAGDEQFF
d_call: TRBD2; clone_size: NA; j_call: TRBJ2-2; v_call: TRBV28; cdr3_nt: TGTGCCAGCAGGGAAGCGGGAGGGGAGCTGTTTTTT; cdr3_aa: CASREAGGELFF